This T cell receptor (beta chain) was recorded in a study of T cell responses to AZD1222 COVID-19 vaccine. Study results and limitations: Among vaccine-associated CD4 TCRs, coverage spanned spike, with dominance at 160-218 and 743-854. The peak T cell response came first, and repertoires were sampled only after it.

As concerns this clone: Its matching antigen is unknown.

The CDR3 loop spans 14 amino acids. Trimming removed 0 bases from V and 4 bases from J; junction bases left unmatched: 2. Germline CDR1 and CDR2: SGHRS and YFSETQ. Clones were sequenced by immunoSEQ multiplex PCR, and TCRdb holds only the in-frame ones, with some missing. The data show approximately 110,000 clones, roughly nine tenths seen once. The clonotype comes from an adult in good health. Source: peripheral blood, taken on day 0 of AZD1222 vaccination. The rearrangement links TRBV5-1 to TRBJ1-2; 8 nucleotides match TRBD1. CDR3: CASSLGGQVYGYTF. Written as DNA, the CDR3 is TGCGCCAGCAGCTTGGGGGGACAGGTCTATGGCTACACCTTC.